This TCR beta chain derives from a study of blood T cell repertoires in COVID-19. Study background: PBMCs, B-cell-depleted T cells, or T cells provided the cDNA or gDNA that made up the material.

The germline V gene has CDR1 KGHSH and CDR2 LQKENI. V lost 3 bases and J lost 0, with 18 bases in between. This CDR3 has 17 amino acids. Original processing methods: Nucleated cell counts were estimated from reference gene primer amplification. TCRdb keeps only in-frame clones here, not all; method: immunoSEQ multiplex PCR. V, J and clone size were drawn from that table, and D and trimming were deduced from the DNA. The sample consists of 80,000 to 100,000 clones, roughly 80% of them appearing once. The sequenced material came from peripheral blood. The chain links TRBV18 to TRBJ2-7; D possibly corresponds to TRBD2 (6 bases). This TCR was sampled from a man aged 60 to 69 with acute or convalescent COVID-19. The CDR3 loop is CASSPRGTPLGSYEQYF. CDR3 in DNA: TGTGCCAGCTCACCTCGCGGGACCCCCCTTGGCTCCTACGAGCAGTACTTC.